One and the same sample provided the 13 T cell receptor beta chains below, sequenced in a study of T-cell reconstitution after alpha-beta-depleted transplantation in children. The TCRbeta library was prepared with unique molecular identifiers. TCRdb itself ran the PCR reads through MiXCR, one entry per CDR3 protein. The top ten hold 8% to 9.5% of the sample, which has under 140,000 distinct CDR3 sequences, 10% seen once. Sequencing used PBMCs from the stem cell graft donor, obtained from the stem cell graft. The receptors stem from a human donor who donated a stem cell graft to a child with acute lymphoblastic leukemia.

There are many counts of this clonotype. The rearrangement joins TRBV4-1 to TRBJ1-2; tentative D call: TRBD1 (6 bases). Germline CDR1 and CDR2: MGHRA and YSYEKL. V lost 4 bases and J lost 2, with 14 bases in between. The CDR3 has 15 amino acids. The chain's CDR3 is CASSLYGQTNYGYTF. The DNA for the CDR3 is TGCGCCAGCAGCCTGTACGGACAGACGAACTATGGCTACACCTTC.

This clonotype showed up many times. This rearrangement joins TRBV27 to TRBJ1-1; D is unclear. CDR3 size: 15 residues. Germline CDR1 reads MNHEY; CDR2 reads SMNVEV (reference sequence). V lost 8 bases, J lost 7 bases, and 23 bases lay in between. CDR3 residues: CASGLTILGEDEAFF. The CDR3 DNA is TGTGCCAGCGGCCTAACCATCCTCGGGGAGGATGAAGCTTTCTTT.

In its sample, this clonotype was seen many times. The CDR3 is CASSLGDYSTDTQYF. Written as DNA, the CDR3 is TGTGCCAGCAGTTTAGGGGACTATTCCACAGATACGCAGTATTTT. This rearrangement joins TRBV12-3 or TRBV12-4 to TRBJ2-3; 7 bases agree with TRBD2. The CDR3 is made up of 15 amino acids. Losses at the gene ends were 1 base for V and 2 bases for J; bases not matched to a gene: 3.

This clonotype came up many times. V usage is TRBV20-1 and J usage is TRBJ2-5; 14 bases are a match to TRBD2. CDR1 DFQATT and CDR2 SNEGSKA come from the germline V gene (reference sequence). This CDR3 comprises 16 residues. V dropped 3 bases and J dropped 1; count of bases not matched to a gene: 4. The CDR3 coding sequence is TGCAGTGCTAGGACTAGCGGGGGGGCTATCCAAGAGACCCAGTACTTC. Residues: CSARTSGGAIQETQYF.

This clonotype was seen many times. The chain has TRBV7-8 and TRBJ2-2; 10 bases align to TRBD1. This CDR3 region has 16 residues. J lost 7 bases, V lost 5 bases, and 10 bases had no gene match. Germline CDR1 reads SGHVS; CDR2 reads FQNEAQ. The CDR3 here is CASSRRWTGGSGELFF. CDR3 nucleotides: TGTGCCAGCAGCCGGAGGTGGACAGGGGGAAGCGGGGAGCTGTTTTTT.

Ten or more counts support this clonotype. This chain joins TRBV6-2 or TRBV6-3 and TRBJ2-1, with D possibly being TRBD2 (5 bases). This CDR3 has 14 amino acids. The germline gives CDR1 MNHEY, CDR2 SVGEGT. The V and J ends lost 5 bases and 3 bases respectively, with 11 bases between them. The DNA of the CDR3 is TGTGCCAGCAGTCTCCGGGGAAACTACAATGAGCAGTTCTTC. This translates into CASSLRGNYNEQFF.

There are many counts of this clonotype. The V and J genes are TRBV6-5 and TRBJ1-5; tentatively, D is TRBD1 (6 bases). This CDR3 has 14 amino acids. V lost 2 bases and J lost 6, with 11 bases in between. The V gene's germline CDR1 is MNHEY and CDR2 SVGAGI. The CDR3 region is CASSYEGTSQPQHF. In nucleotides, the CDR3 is TGTGCCAGCAGTTACGAGGGGACAAGTCAGCCCCAGCATTTT.

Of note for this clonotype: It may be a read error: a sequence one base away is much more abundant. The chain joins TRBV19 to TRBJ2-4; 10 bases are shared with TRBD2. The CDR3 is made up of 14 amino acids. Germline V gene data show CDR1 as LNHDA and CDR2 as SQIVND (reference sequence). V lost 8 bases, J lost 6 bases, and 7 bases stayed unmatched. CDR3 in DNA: TGTGCCAGTGGTTCTAGCGGGGGTGGAAACATTCAGTACTTC. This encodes CASGSSGGGNIQYF.

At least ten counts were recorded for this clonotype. CDR3 DNA: TGTGCCAGCAGAGCCGGAGGGGCTAGCGGGGGCCTAGCCTACGAGCAGTACTTC. Amino acids: CASRAGGASGGLAYEQYF. V gene TRBV12-3 or TRBV12-4 combines with J gene TRBJ2-7; 10 nucleotides agree with TRBD2. The CDR3 length is 18 residues. J was trimmed by 2 bases and V by 6 bases; bases with no gene match: 16.

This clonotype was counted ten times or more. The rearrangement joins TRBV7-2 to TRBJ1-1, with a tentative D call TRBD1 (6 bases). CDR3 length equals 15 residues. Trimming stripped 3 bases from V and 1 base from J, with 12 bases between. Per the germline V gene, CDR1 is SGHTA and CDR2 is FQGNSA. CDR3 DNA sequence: TGTGCCAGCAGCTTCGGACAGCCTACGAACACTGAAGCTTTCTTT. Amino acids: CASSFGQPTNTEAFF.

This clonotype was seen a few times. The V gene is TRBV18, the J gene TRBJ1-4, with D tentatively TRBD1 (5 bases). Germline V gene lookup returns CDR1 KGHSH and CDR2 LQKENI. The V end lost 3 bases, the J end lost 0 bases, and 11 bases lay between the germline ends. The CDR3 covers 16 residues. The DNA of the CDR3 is TGTGCCAGCTCACCGGGGGGAGTATCAACTAATGAAAAACTGTTTTTT. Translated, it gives CASSPGGVSTNEKLFF.

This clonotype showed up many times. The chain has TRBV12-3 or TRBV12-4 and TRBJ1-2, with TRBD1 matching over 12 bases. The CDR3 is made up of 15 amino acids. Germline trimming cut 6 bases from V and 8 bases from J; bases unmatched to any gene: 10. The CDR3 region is CASRPLGQGASGYTF. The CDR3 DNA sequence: TGTGCCAGCAGGCCCCTGGGACAGGGGGCGTCGGGCTACACCTTC.

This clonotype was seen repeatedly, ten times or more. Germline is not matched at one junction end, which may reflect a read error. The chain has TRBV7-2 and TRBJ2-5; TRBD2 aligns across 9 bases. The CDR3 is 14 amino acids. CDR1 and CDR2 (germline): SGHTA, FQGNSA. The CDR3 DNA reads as TGTGCCAGCAGCCTAGCGGGGTACCAAGAGACCCAGTACTTC. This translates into CASSLAGYQETQYF.